Shown below are 27 T cell receptor beta chains from a single sample sequenced in a study of T cells after yellow fever vaccination (dated by TCRdb to about 2019). The treatment or condition label here, explained by the study, means: live attenuated yellow fever vaccine strain. Library creation used 5' RACE. The sequencing machine was an Illumina NovaSeq 6000. TCRdb redid the processing of the public reads, applying fastp at Q25 and MiXCR, and retained in-frame beta chains. Entries that share a CDR3 protein sequence are merged under the most common genes and DNA. The sample contains over 45,000 distinct CDR3 sequences, around 5.4% of them found a single time. The ten largest clones represent roughly 31% of the sample. The sequenced sample was PBMCs, either bulk or a sorted T-cell subset (CD4+, CD8+, memory, or dextramer-sorted; not recorded which), obtained on the day of the yellow fever booster vaccination. The receptors derive from a man aged 18 to 30 who received the YFV17D yellow fever vaccine.

J is TRBJ1-2 and V is TRBV19; a weak D match, TRBD1 (6 bases). The CDR3 extends over 15 amino acids. V was trimmed by 8 bases and J by 4 bases, leaving 20 bases between them. The germline CDR1 and CDR2 sequences are LNHDA and SQIVND (reference sequence). This CDR3 reads CASRRGGADTYGYTF. The CDR3 nucleotides are TGTGCCAGTCGCCGGGGGGGCGCGGATACCTATGGCTACACCTTC.

This clonotype was counted ten times or more. This chain connects TRBV10-2 to TRBJ1-1, with D tentatively TRBD1 (5 bases). Germline V CDR1 and CDR2: WSHSY, SAAADI. The CDR3 length is 14 residues. The germline V and J ends were trimmed by 2 bases and 3 bases, with 10 bases remaining between them. The CDR3 bases are TGCGCCAGCAGTGAGGCAGGGCGGTACACTGAAGCTTTCTTT. Translation gives CASSEAGRYTEAFF.

The sample holds many counts of this clonotype. The V gene is TRBV6-5, the J gene TRBJ1-2; D is possibly TRBD1 (6 bases). Looked up from germline, CDR1 is MNHEY and CDR2 is SVGAGI. CDR3 length equals 14 residues. Deletions cut 0 bases from V and 7 bases from J, with 12 bases between. The CDR3 loop is CASSYSTGLGGYTF. As DNA, the CDR3 is TGTGCCAGCAGTTACTCAACAGGGTTAGGTGGCTACACCTTC.

This clonotype was observed at least ten times. This sequence joins TRBV11-3 and TRBJ2-5; 7 bases map to TRBD2. V lost 5 bases and J lost 0; bases outside the gene matches: 9. CDR3 length: 16 amino acids. Germline CDR1 and CDR2: SGHNT and YENEEA. The DNA of the CDR3 is TGTGCCAGCAGCCCTAGGGGCCTAGCGGACCAAGAGACCCAGTACTTC. Residues: CASSPRGLADQETQYF.

This clonotype turned up a few times. The chain couples TRBV24-1 to TRBJ2-3; TRBD2 is a possible D gene (6 bases). This CDR3 is 14 amino acids long. Trimming removed 5 bases from V and 1 base from J, with 9 bases in between. Germline V gene sequence: CDR1 KGHDR, CDR2 SFDVKD. The CDR3 loop is CATSATRRTDTQYF. The DNA for the CDR3 is TGTGCCACCAGTGCGACTAGGCGCACAGATACGCAGTATTTT.

This clonotype was seen ten or more times. This sequence joins TRBV7-6 and TRBJ2-5, with 8 bases matching TRBD2. J gave up 3 bases and V 2 bases, and 2 bases lay outside the gene matches. This CDR3 contains 14 residues. The V gene's germline CDR1 is SGHVS and CDR2 FNYEAQ. The chain's CDR3 is CASSLWGLEETQYF. Here the CDR3 DNA reads TGTGCCAGCAGCTTATGGGGACTAGAAGAGACCCAGTACTTC.

This chain uses TRBV28 with TRBJ1-2, with D maybe TRBD1 (6 bases). The V gene lost 4 bases and the J gene lost 5 bases, with 14 bases spanning the gap. Looked up from germline, CDR1 is MDHEN and CDR2 is SYDVKM. This CDR3 has 14 amino acids. The CDR3 region is CASSSHDRTYGYTF. CDR3 DNA sequence: TGTGCCAGCAGTTCCCACGACAGGACATATGGCTACACCTTC.

The chain employs TRBV5-1 and TRBJ2-7, with TRBD1 matching 7 bases. The CDR3 loop spans 14 amino acids. Germline V lookup: CDR1 SGHRS, CDR2 YFSETQ. V lost 0 bases to trimming and J lost 3 bases; unmatched junction nucleotides: 3. This CDR3 is CASSLDAGGYEQYF. The CDR3 nucleotides read TGCGCCAGCAGCTTGGACGCAGGGGGCTACGAGCAGTACTTC. Full variable domain (remainder filled in from reference TRBV5-1 and TRBJ2-7): KAGVTQTPRYLIKTRGQQVTLSCSPISGHRSVSWYQQTPGQGLQFLFEYFSETQRNKGNFPGRFSGRQFSNSRSEMNVSTLELGDSALYLCASSLDAGGYEQYFGPGTRLTVT.

This clonotype was counted many times. V and J are TRBV4-1 and TRBJ2-5, with D maybe TRBD2 (5 bases). CDR3 size: 17 residues. Trimming cost V 0 bases and J 4 bases, with 18 bases left between them. Germline assignment: CDR1 MGHRA and CDR2 YSYEKL. The CDR3 DNA reads as TGCGCCAGCAGCCAAGATCTGGCTAGCTTTGCCCCAGAGACCCAGTACTTC. As protein: CASSQDLASFAPETQYF.

There are many counts of this clonotype. The V call is TRBV12-5, the J call TRBJ2-3; D possibly corresponds to TRBD1 (6 bases). The length of the CDR3 is 14 residues. Germline assignment: CDR1 LGHNT and CDR2 FRNRAP. The ends were cut back, 6 bases at V and 6 bases at J, with 16 bases in the middle. The CDR3 nucleotides are TGTGCTAGTGGCCCACCGACAGGACCCGATACGCAGTATTTT. Its translation: CASGPPTGPDTQYF. The variable domain in full, completed from reference TRBV12-5 and TRBJ2-3, reads DARVTQTPRHKVTEMGQEVTMRCQPILGHNTVFWYRQTMMQGLELLAYFRNRAPLDDSGMPKDRFSAEMPDATLATLKIQPSEPRDSAVYFCASGPPTGPDTQYFGPGTRLTVL.

Many counts were recorded for this clonotype. The chain joins TRBV28 to TRBJ1-5; no reliable D call. Trimming left V 5 bases short and J 4 bases short, with 18 bases between. Germline V gene sequence: CDR1 MDHEN, CDR2 SYDVKM. The CDR3 spans 16 residues. The CDR3 nucleotides are TGTGCCAGCAGTACTACCAGTGGGGTGCGAAATCAGCCCCAGCATTTT. Translation: CASSTTSGVRNQPQHF.

The chain couples TRBV14 to TRBJ2-2; 7 bases match TRBD2. V lost 0 bases, J lost 4 bases, and 5 bases stayed unmatched. This CDR3 has 16 amino acids. CDR1 is SGHDN and CDR2 is FVKESK in the germline V gene. CDR3 sequence (DNA): TGTGCCAGCAGCCAAGAGACTAGCTGGGGCACCGGGGAGCTGTTTTTT. Protein sequence: CASSQETSWGTGELFF. Complete variable domain (other parts from reference TRBV14 and TRBJ2-2): EAGVTQFPSHSVIEKGQTVTLRCDPISGHDNLYWYRRVMGKEIKFLLHFVKESKQDESGMPNNRFLAERTGGTYSTLKVQPAELEDSGVYFCASSQETSWGTGELFFGEGSRLTVL.

This clonotype was seen repeatedly, ten times or more. The chain links TRBV12-3 or TRBV12-4 to TRBJ1-1, with 8 bases fitting TRBD1. This CDR3 has 16 amino acids. Trimming removed 5 bases from V and 0 bases from J; junction bases left unmatched: 8. CDR3 sequence reads: CASSMPTGALNTEAFF. CDR3 nucleotides: TGTGCCAGCAGTATGCCGACAGGGGCCCTGAACACTGAAGCTTTCTTT.

This chain joins TRBV4-2 and TRBJ1-4, with 7 positions matching TRBD1. J was trimmed by 4 bases and V by 4 bases; bases with no gene match: 9. The CDR3 contains 16 residues. Germline V CDR1 and CDR2: LGHNA, YNFKEQ. CDR3 sequence reads: CASSLLGTENNEKLFF. The CDR3 nucleotides read TGTGCCAGCAGCCTACTCGGGACAGAAAATAATGAAAAACTGTTTTTT.

This clonotype was counted ten times or more. The genes are TRBV20-1 and TRBJ2-2, with 10 positions matching TRBD2. V was pared by 2 bases and J by 6 bases, with 9 bases of the junction left unmatched. Looked up from germline, CDR1 is DFQATT and CDR2 is SNEGSKA (reference sequence). This CDR3 comprises 16 residues. This chain's CDR3 is CSARYLAGVGAGELFF. The CDR3 bases are TGCAGTGCTAGATATCTAGCGGGGGTCGGGGCCGGGGAGCTGTTTTTT.

J is TRBJ2-6 and V is TRBV5-1; D remains unclear. Germline V gene lookup returns CDR1 SGHRS and CDR2 YFSETQ. V was cut by 0 bases and J by 2 bases, with 6 bases left in between. The CDR3 extends over 15 amino acids. The CDR3 DNA follows: TGCGCCAGCAGCTTGGTGGCAGCTGGGGCCAACGTCCTGACTTTC. It yields the protein CASSLVAAGANVLTF.

This clonotype was detected many times. The chain combines TRBV12-3 or TRBV12-4 with TRBJ1-6; 7 bases fit TRBD1. The CDR3 is 13 residues long. The junction had 4 bases not matched to a gene; V was cut back by 4 bases and J by 10 bases. The CDR3 DNA reads TGTGCCAGCAGTTCGACAGGGCAGTCACCCCTCCACTTT. Residues: CASSSTGQSPLHF.

The genes are TRBV5-4 and TRBJ2-7, with D perhaps matching TRBD1 (6 bases). V lost 6 bases and J lost 2, with 15 bases in between. Germline CDR1 is SGHNT and CDR2 is YYREEE (reference sequence). The length of the CDR3 is 14 residues. The CDR3 loop reads CASTLLDRPYEQYF. In nucleotides, the CDR3 is TGTGCCAGCACCCTGCTTGACAGGCCCTACGAGCAGTACTTC.

This clonotype was seen a handful of times. The chain uses TRBV11-2 and TRBJ2-3; D possibly uses TRBD1 or TRBD2 (6 bases each). Germline lookup yields CDR1 SGHAT and CDR2 FQNNGV. The CDR3 is 15 residues long. V lost 5 bases and J 5 bases, leaving 17 bases between the germline ends. The CDR3 DNA sequence: TGTGCCAGCAGCCCGAGGAGGGGGGCGGTAGATACGCAGTATTTT. Its protein is CASSPRRGAVDTQYF.

This clonotype was observed a handful of times. V and J are TRBV6-5 and TRBJ1-1; D is possibly TRBD1 (6 bases). The CDR3 is 15 amino acids. Germline CDR1 MNHEY, CDR2 SVGAGI. The V end was cut by 4 bases, the J end by 1 base, with 13 bases between. CDR3 loop: CASSSTYRANTEAFF. The DNA of the CDR3 is TGTGCCAGCAGTTCGACTTACAGGGCGAACACTGAAGCTTTCTTT.

This clonotype has ten or more counts. The rearrangement links TRBV7-9 to TRBJ1-6; D might be TRBD1 (5 bases). Trimming pared 4 bases from V and 8 bases from J, leaving 12 bases between. CDR3 size: 14 residues. Germline loops: CDR1 SEHNR, CDR2 FQNEAQ (reference sequence). The CDR3 bases are TGTGCCAGCAGCTCGAGGGGCTCGGATTCACCCCTCCACTTT. It encodes CASSSRGSDSPLHF.

This clonotype was counted ten times or more. The V gene is TRBV4-1, the J gene TRBJ2-5; 7 positions match TRBD1. Germline values: CDR1 MGHRA, CDR2 YSYEKL. The CDR3 sequence is 15 residues long. Unmatched junction bases numbered 7, after V lost 1 base and J lost 5 bases. The CDR3 coding sequence is TGCGCCAGCAGCCAAGGAGGGGGCCTAATGGAGACCCAGTACTTC. Translated: CASSQGGGLMETQYF.

The genes are TRBV7-9 and TRBJ1-1, with D unresolved. Germline CDR1 is SEHNR and CDR2 is FQNEAQ (reference sequence). Trimming removed 5 bases at V and 8 bases at J, with 15 bases between. This CDR3 is built from 13 residues. CDR3 amino acids: CASSDRGKKEAFF. CDR3 sequence (DNA): TGTGCCAGCAGCGACCGCGGGAAAAAGGAAGCTTTCTTT. The whole variable domain, filled in from reference TRBV7-9 and TRBJ1-1, reads DTGVSQNPRHKITKRGQNVTFRCDPISEHNRLYWYRQTLGQGPEFLTYFQNEAQLEKSRLLSDRFSAERPKGSFSTLEIQRTEQGDSAMYLCASSDRGKKEAFFGQGTRLTVV.

The J gene is TRBJ1-2, the V gene TRBV7-9; TRBD1 might be the D (6 bases). Trimming took 1 base from V and 5 from J, leaving 17 bases between them. The length of the CDR3 is 16 residues. CDR1 and CDR2 (germline): SEHNR, FQNEAQ (reference sequence). DNA of the CDR3: TGTGCCAGCAGCTTAGTTCAGGACAGACCATTTTATGGCTACACCTTC. Protein sequence: CASSLVQDRPFYGYTF. Supplemented by reference TRBV7-9 and TRBJ1-2, the full variable domain reads DTGVSQNPRHKITKRGQNVTFRCDPISEHNRLYWYRQTLGQGPEFLTYFQNEAQLEKSRLLSDRFSAERPKGSFSTLEIQRTEQGDSAMYLCASSLVQDRPFYGYTFGSGTRLTVV.

The chain recombines TRBV5-1 with TRBJ1-1, with TRBD1 matching over 9 bases. The CDR3 contains 15 residues. J lost 8 bases, V lost 4 bases, and 12 bases had no gene match. Per the germline V gene, CDR1 is SGHRS and CDR2 is YFSETQ. CDR3 loop: CASSPDRGRPSEAFF. DNA of the CDR3: TGCGCCAGCAGCCCGGACAGGGGCCGCCCGTCCGAAGCTTTCTTT.

This clonotype was counted only a few times. The chain has TRBV11-2 and TRBJ2-1; tentative D call: TRBD1 (5 bases). Per germline, CDR1 SGHAT and CDR2 FQNNGV. Trimming shortened V by 8 bases and J by 6 bases, and 11 bases separated the two germline ends. The CDR3 sequence is 12 residues long. The CDR3 nucleotides read TGTGCCAGCGGAAGGGGCGTCAATGAGCAGTTCTTC. This encodes CASGRGVNEQFF.

V usage is TRBV7-3 and J usage is TRBJ2-5; tentative D call: TRBD1 (6 bases). This CDR3 is 14 amino acids long. Between the trimmed V and J ends, which lost 5 bases and 5 bases, there was a span of 15 bases. Germline values: CDR1 SGHTA, CDR2 FQGTGA. The DNA of the CDR3 is TGTGCCAGCAGCGCCTCAGGGGTTAGGGAGACCCAGTACTTC. This encodes CASSASGVRETQYF. Full variable domain (remainder filled in from reference TRBV7-3 and TRBJ2-5): GAGVSQTPSNKVTEKGKYVELRCDPISGHTALYWYRQSLGQGPEFLIYFQGTGAADDSGLPNDRFFAVRPEGSVSTLKIQRTERGDSAVYLCASSASGVRETQYFGPGTRLLVL.